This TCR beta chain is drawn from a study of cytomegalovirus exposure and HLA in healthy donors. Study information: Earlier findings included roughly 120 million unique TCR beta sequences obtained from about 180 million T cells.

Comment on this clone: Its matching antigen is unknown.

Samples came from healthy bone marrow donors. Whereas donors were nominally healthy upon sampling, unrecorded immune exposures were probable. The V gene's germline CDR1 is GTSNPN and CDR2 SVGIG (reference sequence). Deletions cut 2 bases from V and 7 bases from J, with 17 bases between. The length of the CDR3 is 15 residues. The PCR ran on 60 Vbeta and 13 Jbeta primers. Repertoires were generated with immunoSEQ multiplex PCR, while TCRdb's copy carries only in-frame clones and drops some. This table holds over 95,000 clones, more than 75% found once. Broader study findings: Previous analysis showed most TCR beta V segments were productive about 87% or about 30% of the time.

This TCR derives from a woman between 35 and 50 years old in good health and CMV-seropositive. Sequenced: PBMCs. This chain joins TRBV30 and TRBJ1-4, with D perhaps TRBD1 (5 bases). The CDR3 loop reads CAWSLLSGIGEKLFF. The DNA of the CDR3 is TGTGCCTGGAGTCTATTGTCAGGGATTGGTGAAAAACTGTTTTTT. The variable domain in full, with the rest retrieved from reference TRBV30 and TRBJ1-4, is SQTIHQWPATLVQPVGSPLSLECTVEGTSNPNLYWYRQAAGRGLQLLFYSVGIGQISSEVPQNLSASRPQDRQFILSSKKLLLSDSGFYLCAWSLLSGIGEKLFFGSGTQLSVL.